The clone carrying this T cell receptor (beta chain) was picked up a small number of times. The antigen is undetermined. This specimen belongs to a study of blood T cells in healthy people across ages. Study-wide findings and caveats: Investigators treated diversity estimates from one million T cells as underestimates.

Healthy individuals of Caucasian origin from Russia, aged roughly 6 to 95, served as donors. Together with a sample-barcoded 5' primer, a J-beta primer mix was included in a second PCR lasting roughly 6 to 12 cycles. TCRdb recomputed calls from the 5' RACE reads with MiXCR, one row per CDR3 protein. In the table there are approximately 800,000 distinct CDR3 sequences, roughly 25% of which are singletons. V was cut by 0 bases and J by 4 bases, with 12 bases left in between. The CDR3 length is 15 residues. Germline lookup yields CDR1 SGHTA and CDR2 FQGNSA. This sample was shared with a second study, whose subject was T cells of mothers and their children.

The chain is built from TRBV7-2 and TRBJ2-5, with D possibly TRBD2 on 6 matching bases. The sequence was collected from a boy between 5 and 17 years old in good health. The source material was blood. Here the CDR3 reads CASSLAGAGGETQYF. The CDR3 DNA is TGTGCCAGCAGCTTAGCAGGGGCCGGGGGAGAGACCCAGTACTTC.